One sample yielded the 2 T cell receptor beta chains listed below, sequenced in a study of T cell repertoires in cytomegalovirus infection. These TCRs are of unknown antigen specificity. In TCRdb, the reads were re-called with MiXCR into one record per CDR3 protein. The sample contains 110,000 or so distinct CDR3 sequences, roughly 30% of which appear only once. The sequencing used CD8+ T cells from cultured PBMCs, collected from culture after CMV antigen stimulation. The receptors were sampled from a human donor in good health (CMV status not recorded). Some clones in this sample may be carry-over from other donors' samples.

The chain joins TRBV7-2 to TRBJ2-1, with D possibly TRBD1 on 7 matching bases. Germline V lookup: CDR1 SGHTA, CDR2 FQGNSA. V was trimmed by 0 bases and J by 10 bases, leaving 16 bases between them. The CDR3 is 15 residues long. DNA for the CDR3: TGTGCCAGCAGCTTAGCGCTGGAGGGGGCGCGGGAGCAGTTCTTC. This codes for CASSLALEGAREQFF.

This clonotype was detected ten times or more. The chain is built from TRBV5-6 and TRBJ2-1; D perhaps matches TRBD1 (6 bases). Trimming removed 5 bases at V and 2 bases at J, with 17 bases between. This CDR3 region has 16 residues. The germline V gene has CDR1 SGHDT and CDR2 YYEEEE. The CDR3 spells CASSPSRGNPYNEQFF. The CDR3 DNA reads as TGTGCCAGCAGTCCCAGCAGGGGTAACCCCTACAATGAGCAGTTCTTC.